This T cell receptor beta chain stems from a study of CD8+CD57+ T cells in acquired aplastic anemia. The wider study: Mean yield of DNA from sorted CD4+ and CD8+ cells was approximately 3 ug. Study results and limitations: The same twenty-nine CD8+ CDR3 sequences occurred in patients and in controls. With respect to CD8+ Simpson's diversity, patients and controls did not differ significantly.

About this clonotype: Its specificity is unknown.

Genomic DNA acted as the template from which TCR beta VDJ combination and CDR3 sequence profiling were carried out. Via MiXCR, TCRdb re-called the reads, giving one row per CDR3 protein. The data contain some 410,000 distinct CDR3 sequences, around 68% of them seen just once; the ten biggest clones take up 3% to 5%. The TCR sequence derives from a human donor in good health, serving as a control. Material for sequencing was sorted CD4+, CD8+, or CD8+CD57+ T cells (not recorded which) from PBMCs.

Written as DNA, the CDR3 is TGCGCCAGCAGTGGGGAAGCAGGGGGCTCAGATACGCAGTATTTT. Protein product: CASSGEAGGSDTQYF. This rearrangement joins TRBV10-1 to TRBJ2-3; 8 nucleotides match TRBD1. Trimming at V came to 4 bases and at J to 4 bases, leaving 7 bases not matched to a gene. This CDR3 contains 15 residues. Germline-derived CDR1 and CDR2 are WNHNN and SYGVQD (reference sequence).